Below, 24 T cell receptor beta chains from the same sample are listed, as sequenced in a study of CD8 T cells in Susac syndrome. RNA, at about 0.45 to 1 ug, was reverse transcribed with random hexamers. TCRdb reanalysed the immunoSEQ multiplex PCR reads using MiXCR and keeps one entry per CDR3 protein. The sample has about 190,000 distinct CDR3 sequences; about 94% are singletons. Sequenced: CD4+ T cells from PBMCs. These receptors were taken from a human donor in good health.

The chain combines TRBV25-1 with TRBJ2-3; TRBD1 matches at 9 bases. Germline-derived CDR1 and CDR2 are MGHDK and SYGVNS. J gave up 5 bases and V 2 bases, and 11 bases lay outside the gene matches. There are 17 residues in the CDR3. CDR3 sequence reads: CASSEPGQGFGGDTQYF. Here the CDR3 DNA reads TGTGCCAGCAGTGAACCGGGACAGGGCTTTGGGGGAGATACGCAGTATTTT.

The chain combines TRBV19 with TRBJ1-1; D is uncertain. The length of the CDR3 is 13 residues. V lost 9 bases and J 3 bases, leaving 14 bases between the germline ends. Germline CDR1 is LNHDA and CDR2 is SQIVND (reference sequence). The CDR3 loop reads CASQLYRDTEAFF. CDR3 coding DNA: TGTGCCAGCCAGCTGTACCGGGACACTGAAGCTTTCTTT.

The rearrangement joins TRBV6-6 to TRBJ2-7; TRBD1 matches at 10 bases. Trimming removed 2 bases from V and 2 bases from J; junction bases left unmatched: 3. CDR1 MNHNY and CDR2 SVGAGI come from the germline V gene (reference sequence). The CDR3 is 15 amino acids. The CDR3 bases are TGTGCCAGCAGTTACGGACAGGGGGTGCCCTACGAGCAGTACGTC. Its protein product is CASSYGQGVPYEQYV.

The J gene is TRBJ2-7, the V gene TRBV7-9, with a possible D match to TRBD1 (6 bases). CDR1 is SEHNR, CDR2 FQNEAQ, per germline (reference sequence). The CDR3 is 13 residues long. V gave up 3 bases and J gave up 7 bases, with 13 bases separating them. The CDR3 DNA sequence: TGTGCCAGCAGCTTCGCAGGGGTTCGGGAGCAGTACTTC. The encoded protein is CASSFAGVREQYF.

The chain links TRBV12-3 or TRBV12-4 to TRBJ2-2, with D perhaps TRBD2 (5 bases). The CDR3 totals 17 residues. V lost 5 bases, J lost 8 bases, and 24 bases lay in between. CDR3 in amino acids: CASSPPPVGVTGGELFF. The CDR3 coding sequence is TGTGCCAGCAGTCCGCCCCCCGTCGGGGTCACGGGGGGGGAGCTGTTTTTT.

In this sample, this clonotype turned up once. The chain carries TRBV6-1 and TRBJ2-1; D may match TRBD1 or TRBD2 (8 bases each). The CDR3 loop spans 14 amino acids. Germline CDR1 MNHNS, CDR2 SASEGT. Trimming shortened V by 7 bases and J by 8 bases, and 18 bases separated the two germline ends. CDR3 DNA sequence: TGTGCCAGCAATGGACAGGGAGCGGGGGATGAGCAGTTCTTC. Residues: CASNGQGAGDEQFF.

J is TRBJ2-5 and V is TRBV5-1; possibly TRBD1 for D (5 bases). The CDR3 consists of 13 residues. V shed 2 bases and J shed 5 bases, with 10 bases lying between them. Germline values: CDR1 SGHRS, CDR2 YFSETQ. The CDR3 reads CASSFQGGETQYF. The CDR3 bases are TGCGCCAGCAGCTTTCAGGGCGGCGAGACCCAGTACTTC.

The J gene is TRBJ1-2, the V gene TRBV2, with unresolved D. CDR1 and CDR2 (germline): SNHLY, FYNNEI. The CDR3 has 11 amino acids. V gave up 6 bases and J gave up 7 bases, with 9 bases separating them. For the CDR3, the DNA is TGTGCCAGCAGCCCGGAATCTGGCTACACCTTC. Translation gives CASSPESGYTF.

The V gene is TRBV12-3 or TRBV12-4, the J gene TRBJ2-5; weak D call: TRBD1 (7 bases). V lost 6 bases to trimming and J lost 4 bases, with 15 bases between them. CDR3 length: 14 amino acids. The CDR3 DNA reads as TGTGCCAGCAGGCAGGGGGGAAAGGGAGAGACCCAGTACTTC. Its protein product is CASRQGGKGETQYF.

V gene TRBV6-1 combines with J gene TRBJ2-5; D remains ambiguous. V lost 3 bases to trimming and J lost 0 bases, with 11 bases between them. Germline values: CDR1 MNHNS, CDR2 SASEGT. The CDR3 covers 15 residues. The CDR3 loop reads CASSDWGRDQETQYF. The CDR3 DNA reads TGTGCCAGCAGTGACTGGGGTCGGGACCAAGAGACCCAGTACTTC.

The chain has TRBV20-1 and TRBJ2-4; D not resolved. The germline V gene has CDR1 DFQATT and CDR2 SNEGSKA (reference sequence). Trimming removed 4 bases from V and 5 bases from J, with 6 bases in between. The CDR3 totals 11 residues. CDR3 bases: TGCAGTGCTACGGCAGAAAACATTCAGTACTTC. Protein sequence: CSATAENIQYF.

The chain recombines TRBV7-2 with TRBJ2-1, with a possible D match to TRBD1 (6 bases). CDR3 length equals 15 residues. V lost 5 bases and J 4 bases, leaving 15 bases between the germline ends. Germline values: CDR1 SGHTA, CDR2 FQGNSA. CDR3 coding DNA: TGTGCCAGCAGCCAGGGGCAGGGGAAATACAATGAGCAGTTCTTC. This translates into CASSQGQGKYNEQFF. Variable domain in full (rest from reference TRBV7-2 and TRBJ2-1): GAGVSQSPSNKVTEKGKDVELRCDPISGHTALYWYRQSLGQGLEFLIYFQGNSAPDKSGLPSDRFSAERTGGSVSTLTIQRTQQEDSAVYLCASSQGQGKYNEQFFGPGTRLTVL.

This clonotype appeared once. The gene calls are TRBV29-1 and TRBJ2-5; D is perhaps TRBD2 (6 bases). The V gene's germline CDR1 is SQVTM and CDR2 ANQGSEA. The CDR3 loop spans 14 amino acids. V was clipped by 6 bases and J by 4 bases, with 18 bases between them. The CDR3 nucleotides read TGCAGCGTAAGATCCGGGGGTGGGGGAGAGACCCAGTACTTC. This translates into CSVRSGGGGETQYF.

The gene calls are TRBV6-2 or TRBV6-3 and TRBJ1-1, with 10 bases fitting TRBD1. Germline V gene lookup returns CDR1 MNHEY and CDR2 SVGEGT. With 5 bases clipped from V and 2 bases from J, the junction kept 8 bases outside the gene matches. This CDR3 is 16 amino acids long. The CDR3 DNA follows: TGTGCCAGCAGTCTGGGACAGGGGATGGTAAACACTGAAGCTTTCTTT. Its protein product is CASSLGQGMVNTEAFF.

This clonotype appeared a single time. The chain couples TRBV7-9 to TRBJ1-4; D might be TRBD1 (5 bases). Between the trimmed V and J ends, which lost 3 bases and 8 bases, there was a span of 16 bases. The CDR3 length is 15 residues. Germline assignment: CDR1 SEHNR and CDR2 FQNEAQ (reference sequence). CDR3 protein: CASSLGGTLKEKLFF. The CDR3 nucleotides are TGTGCCAGCAGCTTGGGGGGGACGTTGAAAGAAAAACTGTTTTTT.

CDR3 loop: CSARDRARYGYTF. In DNA, the CDR3 is TGCAGTGCTAGGGACAGGGCCCGTTATGGCTACACCTTC. This chain joins TRBV20-1 and TRBJ1-2, with 8 bases aligning to TRBD1. Trimming cost V 3 bases and J 5 bases; bases outside gene matches: 5. Germline-derived CDR1 and CDR2 are DFQATT and SNEGSKA (reference sequence). There are 13 residues in the CDR3.

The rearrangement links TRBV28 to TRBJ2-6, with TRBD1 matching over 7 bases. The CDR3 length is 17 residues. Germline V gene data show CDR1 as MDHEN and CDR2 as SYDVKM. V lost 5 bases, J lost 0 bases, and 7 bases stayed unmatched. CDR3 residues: CASSTRDRSSGANVLTF. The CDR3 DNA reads TGTGCCAGCAGTACCCGGGACAGAAGCTCTGGGGCCAACGTCCTGACTTTC.

The CDR3 sequence is CASSQEQRANTEAFF. The CDR3 DNA reads TGTGCCAGCAGCCAGGAACAGAGAGCGAACACTGAAGCTTTCTTT. This sequence joins TRBV14 and TRBJ1-1; D is ambiguous. The CDR3 runs 15 residues. The V gene's germline CDR1 is SGHDN and CDR2 FVKESK. Trimming cost V 3 bases and J 1 base, with 12 bases left between them.

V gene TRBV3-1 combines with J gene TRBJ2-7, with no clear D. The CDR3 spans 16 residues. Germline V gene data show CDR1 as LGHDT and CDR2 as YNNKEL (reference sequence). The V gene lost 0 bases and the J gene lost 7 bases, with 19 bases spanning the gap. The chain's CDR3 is CASSQERVKDPREQYF. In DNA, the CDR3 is TGTGCCAGCAGCCAAGAAAGGGTCAAGGACCCGAGGGAGCAGTACTTC.

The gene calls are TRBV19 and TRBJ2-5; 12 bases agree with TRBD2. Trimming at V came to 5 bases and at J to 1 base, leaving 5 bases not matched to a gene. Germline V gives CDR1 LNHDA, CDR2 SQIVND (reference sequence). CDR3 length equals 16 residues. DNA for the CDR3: TGTGCCAGTAGTGTAACTAGCGGGGGGCCCCAAGAGACCCAGTACTTC. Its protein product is CASSVTSGGPQETQYF.

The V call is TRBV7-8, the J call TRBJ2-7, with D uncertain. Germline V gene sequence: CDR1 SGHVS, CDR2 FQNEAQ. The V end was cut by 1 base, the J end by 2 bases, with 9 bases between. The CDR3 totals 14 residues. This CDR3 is CASSLERIPYEQYV. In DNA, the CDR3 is TGTGCCAGCAGCTTAGAACGGATCCCCTACGAGCAGTACGTC.

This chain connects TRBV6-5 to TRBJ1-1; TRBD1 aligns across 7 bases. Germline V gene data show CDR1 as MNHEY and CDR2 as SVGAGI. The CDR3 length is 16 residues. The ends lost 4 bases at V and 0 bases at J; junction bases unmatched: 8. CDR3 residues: CASSSPRDRVNTEAFF. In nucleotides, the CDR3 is TGTGCCAGCAGTTCCCCCCGTGACAGGGTGAACACTGAAGCTTTCTTT.

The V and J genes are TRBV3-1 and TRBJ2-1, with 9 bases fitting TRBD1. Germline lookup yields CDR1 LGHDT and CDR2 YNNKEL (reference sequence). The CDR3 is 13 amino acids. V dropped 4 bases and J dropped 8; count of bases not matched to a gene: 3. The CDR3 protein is CASSPWDRDEQFF. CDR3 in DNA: TGTGCCAGCAGCCCCTGGGACAGGGATGAGCAGTTCTTC.

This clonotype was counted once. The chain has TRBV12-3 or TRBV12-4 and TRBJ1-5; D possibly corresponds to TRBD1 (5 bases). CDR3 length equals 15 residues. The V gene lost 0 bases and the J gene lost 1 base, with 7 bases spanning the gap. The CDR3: CASSLAQGSNQPQHF. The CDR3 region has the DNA TGTGCCAGCAGTTTAGCGCAGGGAAGCAATCAGCCCCAGCATTTT.